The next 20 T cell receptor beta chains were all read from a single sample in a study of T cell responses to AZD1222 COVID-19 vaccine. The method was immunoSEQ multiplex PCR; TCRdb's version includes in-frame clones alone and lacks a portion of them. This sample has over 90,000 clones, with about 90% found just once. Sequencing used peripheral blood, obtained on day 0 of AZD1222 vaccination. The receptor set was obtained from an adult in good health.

CDR3 loop: CAISGTSVTDTQYF. The DNA for the CDR3 is TGTGCCATCAGTGGGACTAGCGTCACAGATACGCAGTATTTT. J is TRBJ2-3 and V is TRBV10-3; 9 bases fit TRBD2. This CDR3 spans 14 amino acids. The germline gives CDR1 ENHRY, CDR2 SYGVKD. V gave up 4 bases and J gave up 2 bases; unmatched junction bases: 1.

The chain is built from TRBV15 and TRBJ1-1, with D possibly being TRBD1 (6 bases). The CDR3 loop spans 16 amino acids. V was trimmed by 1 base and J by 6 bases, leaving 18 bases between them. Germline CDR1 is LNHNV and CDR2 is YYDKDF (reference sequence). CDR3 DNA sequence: TGTGCCACCAGCAGAGGTCAGCAGGCAGGGGTCGCTGAAGCTTTCTTT. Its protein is CATSRGQQAGVAEAFF.

The CDR3 loop is CASSGGQGSYEQYF. CDR3 sequence (DNA): TGCGCCAGCAGCGGGGGACAGGGGAGCTACGAGCAGTACTTC. The chain employs TRBV5-1 and TRBJ2-7; 10 nucleotides match TRBD1. Germline values: CDR1 SGHRS, CDR2 YFSETQ. CDR3 length: 14 residues. J gave up 3 bases and V 4 bases, and 4 bases lay outside the gene matches.

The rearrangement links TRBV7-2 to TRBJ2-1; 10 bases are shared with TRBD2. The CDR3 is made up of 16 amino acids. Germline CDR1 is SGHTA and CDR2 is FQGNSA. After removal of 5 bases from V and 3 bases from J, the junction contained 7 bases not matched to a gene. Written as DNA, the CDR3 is TGTGCCAGCAGCCCACGGACTAGCGGAATCTACAATGAGCAGTTCTTC. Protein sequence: CASSPRTSGIYNEQFF.

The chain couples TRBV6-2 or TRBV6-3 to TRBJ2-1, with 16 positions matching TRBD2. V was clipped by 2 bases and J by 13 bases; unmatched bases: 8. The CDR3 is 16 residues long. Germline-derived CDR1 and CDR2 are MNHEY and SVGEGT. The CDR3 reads CASSYPGTSGGADQFF. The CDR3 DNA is TGTGCCAGCAGTTACCCTGGGACTAGCGGGGGGGCCGACCAGTTCTTC.

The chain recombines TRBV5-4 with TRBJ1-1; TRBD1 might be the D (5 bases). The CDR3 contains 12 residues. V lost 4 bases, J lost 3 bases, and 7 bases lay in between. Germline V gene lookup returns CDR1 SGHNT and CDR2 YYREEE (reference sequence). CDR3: CASSLTDTEAFF. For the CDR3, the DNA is TGTGCCAGCAGCCTGACAGACACTGAAGCTTTCTTT.

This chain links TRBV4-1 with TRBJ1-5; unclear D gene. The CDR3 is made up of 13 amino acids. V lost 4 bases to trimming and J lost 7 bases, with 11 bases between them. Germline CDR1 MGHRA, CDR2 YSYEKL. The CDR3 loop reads CASSPKGLQPQHF. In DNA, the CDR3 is TGCGCCAGCAGCCCAAAAGGGCTACAGCCCCAGCATTTT.

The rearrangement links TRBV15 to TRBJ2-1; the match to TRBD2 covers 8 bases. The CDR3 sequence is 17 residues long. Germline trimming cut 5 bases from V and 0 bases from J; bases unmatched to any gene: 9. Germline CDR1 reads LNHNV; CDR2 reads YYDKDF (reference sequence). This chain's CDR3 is CATSPGGVPSSYNEQFF. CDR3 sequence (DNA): TGTGCCACCAGCCCGGGAGGGGTCCCTAGCTCCTACAATGAGCAGTTCTTC.

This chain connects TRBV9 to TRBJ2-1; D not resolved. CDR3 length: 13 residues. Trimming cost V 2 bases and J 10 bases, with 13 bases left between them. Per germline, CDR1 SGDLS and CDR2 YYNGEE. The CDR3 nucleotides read TGTGCCAGCAGCGTTGGGCAGGCCAGAGAGCAGTTCTTC. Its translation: CASSVGQAREQFF.

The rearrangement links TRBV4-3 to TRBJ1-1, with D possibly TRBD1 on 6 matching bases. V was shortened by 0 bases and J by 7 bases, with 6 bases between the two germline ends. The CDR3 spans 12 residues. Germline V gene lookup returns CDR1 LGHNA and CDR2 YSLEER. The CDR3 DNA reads TGCGCCAGCAGCCAAGAAGGGGGTGAAGCTTTCTTT. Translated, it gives CASSQEGGEAFF.

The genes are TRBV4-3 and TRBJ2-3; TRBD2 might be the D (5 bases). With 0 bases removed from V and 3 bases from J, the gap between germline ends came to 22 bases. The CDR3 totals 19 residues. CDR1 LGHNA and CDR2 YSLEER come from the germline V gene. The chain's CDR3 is CASSQDIGYGVFRTDTQYF. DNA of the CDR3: TGCGCCAGCAGCCAAGATATAGGTTACGGGGTATTTAGAACAGATACGCAGTATTTT.

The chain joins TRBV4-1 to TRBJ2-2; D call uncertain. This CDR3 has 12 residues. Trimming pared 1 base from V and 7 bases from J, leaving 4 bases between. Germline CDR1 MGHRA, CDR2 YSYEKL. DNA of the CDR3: TGCGCCAGCAGCCAAGGGTTCGGGGAGCTGTTTTTT. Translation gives CASSQGFGELFF.

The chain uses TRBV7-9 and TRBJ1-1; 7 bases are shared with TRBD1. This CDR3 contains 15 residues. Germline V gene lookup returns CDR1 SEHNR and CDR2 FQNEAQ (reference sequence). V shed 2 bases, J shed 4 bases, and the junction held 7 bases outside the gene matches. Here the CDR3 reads CASSLYTTGATEAFF. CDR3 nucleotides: TGTGCCAGCAGCTTATACACAACAGGGGCCACTGAAGCTTTCTTT.

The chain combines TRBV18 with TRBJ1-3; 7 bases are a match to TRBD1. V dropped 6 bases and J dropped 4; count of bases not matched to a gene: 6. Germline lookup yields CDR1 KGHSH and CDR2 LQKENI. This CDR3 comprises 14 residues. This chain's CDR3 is CASSQDRAGNTIYF. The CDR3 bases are TGTGCCAGCTCCCAAGACAGGGCCGGAAACACCATATATTTT.

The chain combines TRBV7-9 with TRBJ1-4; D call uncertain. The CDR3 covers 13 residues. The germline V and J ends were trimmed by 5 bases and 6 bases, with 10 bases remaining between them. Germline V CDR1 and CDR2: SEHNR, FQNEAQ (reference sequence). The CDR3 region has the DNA TGTGCCAGCAGCCCTGGGTGGCATGAAAAACTGTTTTTT. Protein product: CASSPGWHEKLFF.

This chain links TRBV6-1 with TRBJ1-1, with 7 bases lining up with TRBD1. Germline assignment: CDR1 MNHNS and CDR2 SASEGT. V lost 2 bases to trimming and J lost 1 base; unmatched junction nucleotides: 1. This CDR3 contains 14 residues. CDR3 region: CASSERGPNTEAFF. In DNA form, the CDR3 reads TGTGCCAGCAGTGAAAGGGGGCCGAACACTGAAGCTTTCTTT.

The CDR3 nucleotides read TGTGCCAGTAGTGCGAACTCAGCCTACAATGAGCAGTTCTTC. This translates into CASSANSAYNEQFF. The J gene is TRBJ2-1, the V gene TRBV19; D is unresolved. The germline gives CDR1 LNHDA, CDR2 SQIVND (reference sequence). V lost 5 bases, J lost 2 bases, and 10 bases lay in between. The CDR3 runs 14 residues.

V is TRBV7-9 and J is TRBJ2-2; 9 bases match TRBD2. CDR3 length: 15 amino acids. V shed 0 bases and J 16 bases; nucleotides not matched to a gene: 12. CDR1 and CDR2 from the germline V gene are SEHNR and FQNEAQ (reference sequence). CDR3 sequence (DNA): TGTGCCAGCAGCTTAGCGAGGGTAGCGGGGGACGACGCGTTTTTT. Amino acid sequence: CASSLARVAGDDAFF.

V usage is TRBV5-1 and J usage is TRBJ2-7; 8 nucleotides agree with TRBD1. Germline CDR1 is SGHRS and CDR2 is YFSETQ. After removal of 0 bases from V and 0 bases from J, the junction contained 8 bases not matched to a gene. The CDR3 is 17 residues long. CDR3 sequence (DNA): TGCGCCAGCAGCTTGGGGGCGGCGACAGGGGCCTCCTACGAGCAGTACTTC. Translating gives CASSLGAATGASYEQYF.

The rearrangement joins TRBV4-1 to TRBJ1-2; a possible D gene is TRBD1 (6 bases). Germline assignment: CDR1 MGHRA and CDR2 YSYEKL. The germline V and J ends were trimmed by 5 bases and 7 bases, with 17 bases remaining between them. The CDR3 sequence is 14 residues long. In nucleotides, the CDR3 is TGCGCCAGCAGCTCACCCCAGGGACAAAGTGGCTACACCTTC. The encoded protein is CASSSPQGQSGYTF.